This T cell receptor beta chain originates from a study of cytomegalovirus exposure and HLA in healthy donors. J was trimmed by 6 bases and V by 3 bases; bases with no gene match: 12. Germline V CDR1 and CDR2: SGHDT, YYEEEE. The CDR3 is 16 amino acids. Notes on the study in general: The authors enumerated around 150 TCR beta chains as linked to cytomegalovirus. In vitro testing confirmed a few CMV-associated chains as specific for CMV antigens.

The donors were members of the roughly 120-subject validation cohort (separate from the approximately 670-subject first cohort). Details on this clone: What it binds is not known.

Libraries were prepared by immunoSEQ multiplex PCR; TCRdb keeps only in-frame clonotypes and omits some of them. The sample includes 200,000 to 250,000 clones, about 87% of them seen just once. Sequencing was performed on PBMCs. The clonotype was recovered from a man in his late teens or twenties in good health and CMV-seronegative. This chain uses TRBV5-6 with TRBJ2-1; 7 nucleotides line up with TRBD1. CDR3 sequence: CASSSTGWGLSNEQFF. In DNA form, the CDR3 reads TGTGCCAGCAGCTCGACAGGGTGGGGGTTGAGCAATGAGCAGTTCTTC.